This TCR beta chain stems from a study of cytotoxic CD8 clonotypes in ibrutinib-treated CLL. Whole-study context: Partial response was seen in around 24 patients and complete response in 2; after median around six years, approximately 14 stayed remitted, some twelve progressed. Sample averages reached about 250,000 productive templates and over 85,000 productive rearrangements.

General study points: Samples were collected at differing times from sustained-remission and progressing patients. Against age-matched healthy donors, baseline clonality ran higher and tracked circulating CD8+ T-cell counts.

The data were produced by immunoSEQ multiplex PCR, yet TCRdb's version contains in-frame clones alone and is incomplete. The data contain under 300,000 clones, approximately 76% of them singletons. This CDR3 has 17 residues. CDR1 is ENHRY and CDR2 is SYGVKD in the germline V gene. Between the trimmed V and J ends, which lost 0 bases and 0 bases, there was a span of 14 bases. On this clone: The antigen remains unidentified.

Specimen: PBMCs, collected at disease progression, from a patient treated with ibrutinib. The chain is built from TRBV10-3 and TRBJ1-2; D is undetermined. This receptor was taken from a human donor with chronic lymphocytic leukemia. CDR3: CAISESMTQWTNYGYTF. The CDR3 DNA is TGTGCCATCAGTGAGTCTATGACACAGTGGACTAACTATGGCTACACCTTC.